Below are 7 T cell receptor beta chains sequenced from a single sample in a study of blood T cells in healthy people across ages. Then a second PCR, running roughly 7 to 11 cycles, was carried out with a sample-barcoded 5' primer and a J-beta primer mix. TCRdb processed the 5' RACE reads anew with MiXCR; each CDR3 protein has one entry. The table records around 940,000 distinct CDR3 sequences, about 53% of them present only once. Sequencing used blood. The source of these receptors is a woman aged 55-69 years in good health.

This clonotype was detected a few times. The V gene is TRBV20-1, the J gene TRBJ2-4; TRBD1 might be the D (5 bases). The tail of the sequence fits TRBJ2-7 better, so the J call may be wrong. From germline, CDR1 is DFQATT and CDR2 SNEGSKA (reference sequence). This CDR3 is built from 13 residues. The CDR3: CSASKGESYEQYF. The CDR3 nucleotides are TGCAGTGCTAGCAAAGGGGAATCCTACGAGCAGTACTTC.

The CDR3: CATSDFGGETQYF. The CDR3 DNA follows: TGTGCCACCAGTGATTTTGGGGGGGAGACCCAGTACTTC. This chain links TRBV24-1 with TRBJ2-5, with D tentatively TRBD2 (6 bases). Trimming shortened V by 1 base and J by 5 bases, and 7 bases separated the two germline ends. This CDR3 is built from 13 residues. Germline V gene sequence: CDR1 KGHDR, CDR2 SFDVKD.

The count of this clonotype is one. This chain links TRBV12-3 or TRBV12-4 with TRBJ2-5, with a possible D match to TRBD2 (6 bases). This CDR3 has 16 amino acids. The ends were cut back, 0 bases at V and 2 bases at J, with 13 bases in the middle. The CDR3 nucleotides are TGTGCCAGCAGTTTAGCGCTCGGGGGTACGCAAGAGACCCAGTACTTC. Translation gives CASSLALGGTQETQYF.

The gene calls are TRBV12-3 or TRBV12-4 and TRBJ1-4; 9 bases map to TRBD1. The CDR3 has 15 residues. V trimming: 1 base; J trimming: 8 bases; junction bases outside the gene matches: 5. CDR3 sequence reads: CASSLGDRVEEKLFF. The CDR3 coding sequence is TGTGCCAGCAGTTTAGGGGACAGGGTGGAGGAAAAACTGTTTTTT.

This clonotype was seen a handful of times. The chain has TRBV13 and TRBJ2-1; 7 bases match TRBD1. CDR1 and CDR2 (germline): PRHDT, FYEKMQ (reference sequence). There are 16 residues in the CDR3. J lost 2 bases, V lost 4 bases, and 8 bases had no gene match. CDR3 in DNA: TGTGCCAGCAGCTCCTTGACAGGGCTAGCCTACAATGAGCAGTTCTTC. Its protein is CASSSLTGLAYNEQFF.

This clonotype was recorded a few times. The V gene is TRBV5-1, the J gene TRBJ1-4, with TRBD1 matching 8 bases. The CDR3 is 16 residues long. Per germline, CDR1 SGHRS and CDR2 YFSETQ. V dropped 0 bases and J dropped 3; count of bases not matched to a gene: 4. For the CDR3, the DNA is TGCGCCAGCAGCTTGGACAGGGGGACGTCTAATGAAAAACTGTTTTTT. It yields the protein CASSLDRGTSNEKLFF.

The CDR3 DNA reads TGTGCCAGCAGTTCCTCTCAGGGCATTAACGAGCAGTACTTC. This encodes CASSSSQGINEQYF. The chain uses TRBV12-3 or TRBV12-4 and TRBJ2-5, with a possible D match to TRBD1 (5 bases). Matching the DNA end better, TRBJ2-7 makes the J call doubtful. The CDR3 totals 14 residues.